This T cell receptor beta chain was recovered during a study of shared clonotypes between healthy human individuals. The CDR3 is 17 amino acids. Looked up from germline, CDR1 is LNHNV and CDR2 is YYDKDF (reference sequence). Trimming left V 2 bases short and J 1 base short, with 15 bases between. The assay was immunoSEQ multiplex PCR, and TCRdb's table has in-frame clones only and misses some. The sample includes roughly 1,000,000 clones, about 84% of them seen just once. The material sequenced was memory CD4+ T cells from PBMCs. Subset indicated: CD45RA-negative fraction. This sequence originates from a man between 18 and 35 years old in good health. Some clones in this sample may be carry-over from other donors' samples. This chain connects TRBV15 to TRBJ2-1; D could derive from TRBD1 or TRBD2 (5 bases each). CDR3 DNA: TGTGCCACCAGCAGATCCAAGGGACGGAAGTCCTACAATGAGCAGTTCTTC. Its translation is CATSRSKGRKSYNEQFF. The whole variable domain, remainder taken from reference TRBV15 and TRBJ2-1, is DAMVIQNPRYQVTQFGKPVTLSCSQTLNHNVMYWYQQKSSQAPKLLFHYYDKDFNNEADTPDNFQSRRPNTSFCFLDIRSPGLGDTAMYLCATSRSKGRKSYNEQFFGPGTRLTVL.